The next 9 T cell receptor beta chains were all read from a single sample in a study of identical twins' blood T cells. In TCRdb, the 5' RACE reads were re-called with MiXCR into one record per CDR3 protein. The table has 300,000 to 400,000 distinct CDR3 sequences, 28% seen once. Material for sequencing was PBMCs. These TCRs come from a woman aged 18 to 55 in good health.

V and J are TRBV7-2 and TRBJ1-6; D ambiguous. The CDR3 is 14 amino acids. Trimming removed 5 bases from V and 8 bases from J, with 13 bases in between. CDR1 is SGHTA, CDR2 FQGNSA, per germline. The CDR3, as DNA: TGTGCCAGCAGCGCTCTATCGGAGTATTCACCCCTCCACTTT. This codes for CASSALSEYSPLHF.

The V call is TRBV11-2, the J call TRBJ1-1, with D hard to call. This CDR3 is built from 12 residues. V lost 5 bases and J 8 bases, leaving 12 bases between the germline ends. Germline CDR1 reads SGHAT; CDR2 reads FQNNGV. The CDR3 bases are TGTGCCAGCAGCGTAAACAAGGCAGAAGCTTTCTTT. Protein sequence: CASSVNKAEAFF.

The V and J genes are TRBV5-6 and TRBJ1-2; no definite D call. Germline lookup yields CDR1 SGHDT and CDR2 YYEEEE. Trimming left V 6 bases short and J 2 bases short, with 11 bases between. This CDR3 region has 13 residues. CDR3 DNA sequence: TGTGCCAGCATCTCCGGGATCAACTATGGCTACACCTTC. Protein: CASISGINYGYTF. Together with reference TRBV5-6 and TRBJ1-2, the CDR3 gives the full variable domain: DAGVTQSPTHLIKTRGQQVTLRCSPKSGHDTVSWYQQALGQGPQFIFQYYEEEERQRGNFPDRFSGHQFPNYSSELNVNALLLGDSALYLCASISGINYGYTFGSGTRLTVV.

V usage is TRBV20-1 and J usage is TRBJ1-4; tentative D call: TRBD1 (6 bases). Germline CDR1 DFQATT, CDR2 SNEGSKA (reference sequence). The CDR3 sequence is 11 residues long. With 7 bases removed from V and 7 bases from J, the gap between germline ends came to 10 bases. The CDR3 coding sequence is TGCAGTGGCACAGGGCGTGAAAAACTGTTTTTT. Protein sequence: CSGTGREKLFF.

This clonotype was found a few times. The rearrangement joins TRBV10-1 to TRBJ2-2, with 9 bases identical to TRBD2. The ends lost 5 bases at V and 4 bases at J; junction bases unmatched: 2. The CDR3 sequence is 14 residues long. Germline V gene data show CDR1 as WNHNN and CDR2 as SYGVQD (reference sequence). The CDR3 is CASSISGGTGELFF. CDR3 DNA: TGCGCCAGCAGTATTAGCGGGGGCACCGGGGAGCTGTTTTTT.

The chain has TRBV12-3 or TRBV12-4 and TRBJ1-2, with 7 bases matching TRBD1. The length of the CDR3 is 13 residues. Trimming at V came to 5 bases and at J to 8 bases, leaving 8 bases not matched to a gene. The DNA for the CDR3 is TGTGCCAGCAGTGAGGACAGGTTTGGAGGCTACACCTTC. It codes for CASSEDRFGGYTF.

V usage is TRBV7-6 and J usage is TRBJ2-7; D is unclear. Germline V gives CDR1 SGHVS, CDR2 FNYEAQ. Trimming took off 7 bases at V and 2 bases at J, with 18 bases between the two ends. The CDR3 consists of 15 residues. The CDR3: CASNTLLGNTYEQYF. For the CDR3, the DNA is TGTGCCAGCAATACCCTGCTTGGCAATACCTACGAGCAGTACTTC.

The V and J genes are TRBV20-1 and TRBJ1-2, with a weak D call TRBD1 (5 bases). Germline CDR1 DFQATT, CDR2 SNEGSKA (reference sequence). This CDR3 is built from 11 residues. V lost 6 bases and J lost 6, with 11 bases in between. CDR3 region: CSARDLDGYTF. The CDR3 DNA sequence: TGCAGTGCACGGGACCTGGATGGCTACACCTTC.

This chain links TRBV29-1 with TRBJ2-7; TRBD2 aligns across 11 bases. Germline V CDR1 and CDR2: SQVTM, ANQGSEA. The CDR3 runs to 17 residues. Trimming at V came to 3 bases and at J to 4 bases, leaving 14 bases not matched to a gene. DNA of the CDR3: TGCAGCGTTGAGTGTCTGAGGGCGACTAGCGGGGAATACGAGCAGTACTTC. Protein: CSVECLRATSGEYEQYF.